This TCR beta chain was sequenced during a study of shared clonotypes between healthy human individuals. CDR1 is SGDLS, CDR2 YYNGEE, per germline. This CDR3 is 14 amino acids long. V dropped 4 bases and J dropped 3 bases, with 11 bases sitting between them. TCRdb keeps only in-frame clones here, not all; method: immunoSEQ multiplex PCR. The repertoire holds around 2.5 million clones, with 93% as singletons. The specimen was naive CD4+ T cells from PBMCs. Subset here: CD45RA+ positively selected. The clonotype originates from a man between 18 and 29 years old in good health. Some clones in this sample may be carry-over from other donors' samples. The chain has TRBV9 and TRBJ2-1, with D possibly TRBD2 on 5 matching bases. The CDR3 nucleotides read TGTGCCAGCAGCCTTAGCGCCATCTACAATGAGCAGTTCTTC. Its translation: CASSLSAIYNEQFF.